The present T cell receptor beta chain was sequenced within a study of blood T cell repertoires in COVID-19. The method was immunoSEQ multiplex PCR; TCRdb's version includes in-frame clones alone and lacks a portion of them. This sample has roughly 120,000 clones, with about 74% found just once. The V gene lost 5 bases and the J gene lost 10 bases, with 12 bases spanning the gap. CDR3 size: 13 residues. Germline-derived CDR1 and CDR2 are MNHEY and SVGAGI. The sequencing input was peripheral blood. The V call is TRBV6-5, the J call TRBJ1-6; no reliable D call. The sequence was collected from an elderly man with COVID-19, enrolled during active disease. The CDR3 DNA sequence: TGTGCCAGCAGTCGAGACCCCAGGTCACCCCTCCACTTT. Translation: CASSRDPRSPLHF.